The 26 T cell receptor beta chains below come from one sample, sequenced in a study of blood T cells in healthy people across ages. A second 7 to 11 cycle PCR used barcoded and J-beta primers. TCRdb reprocessed the 5' RACE reads via MiXCR and lists one record per CDR3 protein. The table has some 900,000 distinct CDR3 sequences, under 30% seen once. Input material: blood. The receptors derive from a woman aged 80 or over in good health.

This clonotype was counted between two and nine times. V usage is TRBV4-2 and J usage is TRBJ2-1; 7 nucleotides align to TRBD2. This CDR3 comprises 17 residues. After removal of 3 bases from V and 0 bases from J, the junction contained 8 bases not matched to a gene. Germline V gene lookup returns CDR1 LGHNA and CDR2 YNFKEQ. The CDR3 sequence: CASSHGGGRYSYNEQFF. The CDR3 DNA reads TGTGCCAGCAGCCATGGGGGAGGGAGGTACTCCTACAATGAGCAGTTCTTC.

This clonotype was detected ten times or more. V gene TRBV7-2 combines with J gene TRBJ2-3, with a weak D call TRBD2 (6 bases). Looked up from germline, CDR1 is SGHTA and CDR2 is FQGNSA. The CDR3 has 15 amino acids. The ends were cut back, 6 bases at V and 2 bases at J, with 15 bases in the middle. CDR3: CASSSYGGITDTQYF. Here the CDR3 DNA reads TGTGCCAGCAGTTCCTACGGGGGTATCACAGATACGCAGTATTTT.

This clonotype was seen at least ten times. The chain links TRBV18 to TRBJ2-7; possibly TRBD1 for D (6 bases). In germline, CDR1 is KGHSH, CDR2 LQKENI. Trimming pared 0 bases from V and 4 bases from J, leaving 16 bases between. There are 16 residues in the CDR3. CDR3 nucleotides: TGTGCCAGCTCACCACCGAACAGGGCCATAGCATACGAGCAGTACTTC. It is translated as CASSPPNRAIAYEQYF.

J is TRBJ1-6 and V is TRBV30; D is uncertain. CDR3 length: 13 amino acids. Trimming took 3 bases from V and 9 from J, leaving 12 bases between them. The germline CDR1 and CDR2 sequences are GTSNPN and SVGIG (reference sequence). The CDR3 reads CAWRYSDGSPLHF. The CDR3 nucleotides are TGTGCCTGGAGATACAGCGACGGTTCACCCCTCCACTTT.

Note on this clonotype: This may be a read error, as it is one base from a much larger clone. The chain is built from TRBV20-1 and TRBJ2-1; D call uncertain. The V end lost 6 bases, the J end lost 6 bases, and 21 bases lay between the germline ends. CDR3 length: 15 amino acids. Germline V CDR1 and CDR2: DFQATT, SNEGSKA (reference sequence). The CDR3 loop is CSALPPTAPSNEQFF. Here the CDR3 DNA reads TGCAGTGCCCTTCCCCCTACGGCTCCCTCCAATGAGCAGTTCTTC.

This clonotype has a single count. A much bigger clone sits one base away, suggesting this may be a read error. The chain carries TRBV12-3 or TRBV12-4 and TRBJ2-3, with 7 bases lining up with TRBD2. CDR3 size: 14 residues. The CDR3 region has the DNA TGTGCCAGCAGTTTCTCGGGGGGTGGAGATGCGCAGTATTTT. This gives the protein CASSFSGGGDAQYF.

This clonotype occurred a few times. V gene TRBV20-1 combines with J gene TRBJ1-2; D unclear. From germline, CDR1 is DFQATT and CDR2 SNEGSKA (reference sequence). This CDR3 comprises 10 residues. CDR3 in DNA: TGCAGGACCGGGCTTTATGGCTACACCTTC. This gives the protein CRTGLYGYTF.

The chain uses TRBV6-6 and TRBJ1-6; 9 bases match TRBD1. Germline V lookup: CDR1 MNHNY, CDR2 SVGAGI (reference sequence). With V trimmed by 2 bases and J by 14 bases, 13 bases remained unmatched. The CDR3 runs to 16 residues. CDR3 nucleotides: TGTGCCAGCAGTTACGGGGGACAGGGCTTTGGTGTATCCCTCCACTTT. This translates into CASSYGGQGFGVSLHF.

About this clonotype itself: This may stem from a read error, because a much larger clone lies one nucleotide away. The CDR3 spells CSARRGRAEKRFF. DNA of the CDR3: TGCAGTGCTAGGCGGGGCAGGGCTGAAAAACGGTTTTTT. The chain uses TRBV20-1 and TRBJ1-4, with D tentatively TRBD1 (5 bases). Germline V gives CDR1 DFQATT, CDR2 SNEGSKA (reference sequence). The CDR3 loop spans 13 amino acids.

V usage is TRBV12-3 or TRBV12-4 and J usage is TRBJ2-6, with D unresolved. Trimming shortened V by 4 bases and J by 8 bases, and 3 bases separated the two germline ends. CDR3 length: 11 amino acids. The DNA of the CDR3 is TGTGCCAGCAGTTCATCCAACGTCCTGACTTTC. Translated: CASSSSNVLTF.

This clonotype came up many times. V and J are TRBV7-2 and TRBJ2-1; the D call may be TRBD1 or TRBD2 (7 bases each). The CDR3 contains 16 residues. Germline CDR1 and CDR2: SGHTA and FQGNSA. V lost 5 bases and J lost 9, with 23 bases in between. The CDR3 is CASSRSTGGAGGEQFF. Written as DNA, the CDR3 is TGTGCCAGCAGCCGCTCGACGGGGGGCGCAGGGGGTGAGCAGTTCTTC. The whole variable domain, filled in from reference TRBV7-2 and TRBJ2-1, reads GAGVSQSPSNKVTEKGKDVELRCDPISGHTALYWYRQSLGQGLEFLIYFQGNSAPDKSGLPSDRFSAERTGGSVSTLTIQRTQQEDSAVYLCASSRSTGGAGGEQFFGPGTRLTVL.

This clonotype was seen many times. The genes are TRBV12-3 or TRBV12-4 and TRBJ1-1; possibly TRBD1 for D (5 bases). The V gene lost 5 bases and the J gene lost 5 bases, with 12 bases spanning the gap. The CDR3 length is 13 residues. The CDR3 DNA reads TGTGCCAGCAGTCAATCGGGACCAACTGAAGCTTTCTTT. This codes for CASSQSGPTEAFF.

This clonotype showed up many times. The V and J genes are TRBV6-6 and TRBJ2-5, with 7 bases identical to TRBD2. The J segment lost 5 bases and the V segment lost 7 bases, leaving 16 bases of the junction unmatched. Per germline, CDR1 MNHNY and CDR2 SVGAGI (reference sequence). The CDR3 runs to 16 residues. The CDR3 DNA reads TGTGCCAGCACTTCATCGAAGCGGGGAGACTTGGAGACCCAGTACTTC. As protein: CASTSSKRGDLETQYF.

This clonotype occurred a few times. The gene calls are TRBV4-3 and TRBJ1-4; possible D gene TRBD1, 6 bases. This CDR3 spans 17 amino acids. V was pared by 3 bases and J by 0 bases, with 14 bases between. Per germline, CDR1 LGHNA and CDR2 YSLEER. DNA of the CDR3: TGCGCCAGCAGCCAGCGGGGACACTACACAACTAATGAAAAACTGTTTTTT. Its translation: CASSQRGHYTTNEKLFF.

This clonotype has at least ten counts. This chain joins TRBV15 and TRBJ1-1; 8 nucleotides agree with TRBD1. Losses at the gene ends were 8 bases for V and 2 bases for J; bases not matched to a gene: 13. The CDR3 is 16 residues long. Per the germline V gene, CDR1 is LNHNV and CDR2 is YYDKDF (reference sequence). The CDR3 region is CATGRTGLSLNTEAFF. CDR3 sequence (DNA): TGTGCCACCGGAAGGACAGGGTTGTCACTAAACACTGAAGCTTTCTTT. The complete variable domain, with remaining parts taken from reference TRBV15 and TRBJ1-1, reads DAMVIQNPRYQVTQFGKPVTLSCSQTLNHNVMYWYQQKSSQAPKLLFHYYDKDFNNEADTPDNFQSRRPNTSFCFLDIRSPGLGDTAMYLCATGRTGLSLNTEAFFGQGTRLTVV.

On this clonotype itself: A read error is possible here, since a much larger clone lies one base away. The chain couples TRBV29-1 to TRBJ2-4; D is tentatively TRBD1 or TRBD2 (5 bases each). Germline loops: CDR1 SQVTM, CDR2 ANQGSEA. This CDR3 comprises 14 residues. V gave up 1 base and J gave up 15 bases, with 22 bases separating them. The CDR3 sequence: CSVEGGSGRETLYF. CDR3 nucleotide sequence: TGCAGCGTTGAAGGGGGGAGCGGCCGAGAGACCCTGTACTTC.

The chain recombines TRBV20-1 with TRBJ1-4; 7 bases are a match to TRBD1. The CDR3 has 18 residues. Looked up from germline, CDR1 is DFQATT and CDR2 is SNEGSKA (reference sequence). V was pared by 1 base and J by 1 base, with 12 bases of the junction left unmatched. CDR3 amino acids: CSARGGQGGPITNEKLFF. CDR3 coding DNA: TGCAGTGCTAGAGGGGGCCAGGGGGGTCCAATAACTAATGAAAAACTGTTTTTT.

This clonotype was counted only a few times. The chain carries TRBV14 and TRBJ1-4; unclear D gene. The CDR3 loop spans 16 amino acids. V was pared by 0 bases and J by 0 bases, with 8 bases between. Germline CDR1 SGHDN, CDR2 FVKESK. The CDR3, as DNA: TGTGCCAGCAGCCAAGATATTGGGACAACTAATGAAAAACTGTTTTTT. Translating gives CASSQDIGTTNEKLFF.

There are a few counts of this clonotype. The chain employs TRBV27 and TRBJ2-5, with TRBD2 matching over 10 bases. The CDR3 length is 19 residues. V lost 8 bases to trimming and J lost 4 bases; unmatched junction nucleotides: 22. The V gene's germline CDR1 is MNHEY and CDR2 SMNVEV (reference sequence). CDR3 nucleotides: TGTGCCAGCCCTCAGGCCAGCGGGGGGGCATTGGTAAGGCGAGAGACCCAGTACTTC. Encoded protein: CASPQASGGALVRRETQYF.

About this clonotype: The germline gene is not matched at one end of the junction; a read error may be the cause. The V gene is TRBV28, the J gene TRBJ1-1; 9 bases agree with TRBD1. This CDR3 spans 14 amino acids. Germline CDR1 reads MDHEN; CDR2 reads SYDVKM. The DNA for the CDR3 is TGTGCCAGCACGACAGGGGGTCCGAACTCTGAAGCTTTCTTT. Translation gives CASTTGGPNSEAFF.

This clonotype was observed a few times. This sequence may be a read error, since a much larger clone differs from it by one base. The rearrangement links TRBV5-1 to TRBJ2-7, with unresolved D. The J call may be wrong; the DNA end is better matched by TRBJ2-5. The CDR3 is 12 residues long. Per the germline V gene, CDR1 is SGHRS and CDR2 is YFSETQ. In DNA form, the CDR3 reads TGCGCCAGCAGTATGGAGCGCGAGACCCAGTACTTC. Translation gives CASSMERETQYF.

This clonotype was recorded many times. V usage is TRBV7-2 and J usage is TRBJ2-1; possibly TRBD1 for D (6 bases). This CDR3 has 16 amino acids. V was cut by 5 bases and J by 6 bases, with 20 bases left in between. Looked up from germline, CDR1 is SGHTA and CDR2 is FQGNSA. The CDR3 here is CASSPIQRGRGNEQFF. The CDR3, as DNA: TGTGCCAGCAGCCCTATCCAGAGGGGCAGGGGCAATGAGCAGTTCTTC.

Of note for this clonotype: A read error may be the cause here, since a much bigger clone is one base away. The chain recombines TRBV9 with TRBJ2-1; a possible D gene is TRBD2 (5 bases). CDR1 and CDR2 (germline): SGDLS, YYNGEE. The length of the CDR3 is 13 residues. V lost 2 bases to trimming and J lost 9 bases, with 12 bases between them. This chain's CDR3 is CASSVRLSGEQFF. The CDR3 DNA reads as TGTGCCAGCAGCGTCCGGCTGAGCGGTGAGCAGTTCTTC.

V usage is TRBV6-1 and J usage is TRBJ1-6; maybe TRBD1 (5 bases). The CDR3 sequence is 15 residues long. The ends were cut back, 5 bases at V and 4 bases at J, with 12 bases in the middle. From germline, CDR1 is MNHNS and CDR2 SASEGT. DNA of the CDR3: TGTGCCAGCAGTAGGCAACAGGAGTATAATTCACCCCTCCACTTT. It encodes CASSRQQEYNSPLHF.

This clonotype was recorded at least ten times. The rearrangement joins TRBV6-2 or TRBV6-3 to TRBJ2-4; perhaps TRBD1 as D (6 bases). The germline V gene encodes CDR1 MNHEY and CDR2 SVGEGT. The CDR3 extends over 17 amino acids. The ends were cut back, 4 bases at V and 6 bases at J, with 22 bases in the middle. CDR3 in DNA: TGTGCCAGCAGTTCCCCCGATGTCAGACAGGAGAGAAACATTCAGTACTTC. It yields the protein CASSSPDVRQERNIQYF.

The chain employs TRBV4-3 and TRBJ2-1; D is possibly TRBD1 (5 bases). The CDR3 length is 13 residues. CDR1 and CDR2 from the germline V gene are LGHNA and YSLEER. Trimming pared 1 base from V and 10 bases from J, leaving 11 bases between. The DNA for the CDR3 is TGCGCCAGCAGCCAAGTAGGGGTGCACGAGCAGTTCTTC. It is translated as CASSQVGVHEQFF.